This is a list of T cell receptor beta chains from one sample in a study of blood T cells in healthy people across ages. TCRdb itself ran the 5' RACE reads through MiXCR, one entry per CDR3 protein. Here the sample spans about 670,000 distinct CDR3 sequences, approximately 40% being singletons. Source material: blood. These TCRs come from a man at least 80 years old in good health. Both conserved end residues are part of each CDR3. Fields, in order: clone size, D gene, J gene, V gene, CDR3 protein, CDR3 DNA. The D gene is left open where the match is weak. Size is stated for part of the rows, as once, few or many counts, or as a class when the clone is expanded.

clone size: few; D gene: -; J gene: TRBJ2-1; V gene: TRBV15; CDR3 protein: CATSRGGQALFF; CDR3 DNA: TGTGCCACCAGCAGAGGTGGGCAAGCGCTGTTCTTC
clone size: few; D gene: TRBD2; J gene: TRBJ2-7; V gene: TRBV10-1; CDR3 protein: CASSSGLAREQYF; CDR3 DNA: TGCGCCAGCAGTTCGGGACTAGCGAGGGAGCAGTACTTC
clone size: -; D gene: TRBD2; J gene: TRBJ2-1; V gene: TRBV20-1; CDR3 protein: CRARTSGDEQFF; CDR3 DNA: TGCCGTGCCAGGACTAGCGGCGATGAGCAGTTCTTC
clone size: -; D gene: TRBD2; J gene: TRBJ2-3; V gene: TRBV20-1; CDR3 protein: CSAPSAGVTDTQYF; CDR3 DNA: TGCAGTGCTCCCTCGGCGGGAGTCACAGATACGCAGTATTTT
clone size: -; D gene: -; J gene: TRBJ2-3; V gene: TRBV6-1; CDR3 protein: CASRWDNEDTQYF; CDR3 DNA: TGTGCCAGCAGATGGGACAACGAAGATACGCAGTATTTT
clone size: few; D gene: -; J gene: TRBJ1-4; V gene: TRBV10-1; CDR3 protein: CASSENGQPEKLFF; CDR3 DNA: TGCGCCAGCAGTGAGAACGGACAGCCTGAAAAACTGTTTTTT
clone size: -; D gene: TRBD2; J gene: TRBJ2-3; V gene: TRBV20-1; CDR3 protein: CSASSQGGSPDTRYF; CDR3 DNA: TGCAGTGCTAGTTCCCAGGGCGGGAGTCCTGATACGCGGTATTTT
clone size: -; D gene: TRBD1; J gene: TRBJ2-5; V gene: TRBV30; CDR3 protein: CAWGTGEETQYF; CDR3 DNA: TGTGCCTGGGGAACAGGGGAAGAGACCCAGTACTTC
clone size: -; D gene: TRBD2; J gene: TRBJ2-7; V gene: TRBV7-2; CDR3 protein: CQLLSGRTPDREQYF; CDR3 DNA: TGTCAACTCCTTAGCGGGAGAACCCCCGACCGCGAGCAGTACTTC
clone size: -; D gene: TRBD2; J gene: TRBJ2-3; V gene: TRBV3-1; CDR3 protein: CASSQGLVNTDTQYF; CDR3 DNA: TGTGCCAGCAGCCAGGGACTAGTAAATACAGATACGCAGTATTTT
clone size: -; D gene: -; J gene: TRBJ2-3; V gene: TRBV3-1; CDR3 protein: CASSVKSRGLFSTDTQYF; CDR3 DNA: TGTGCCAGCAGCGTAAAGAGCAGGGGCCTTTTCAGCACAGATACGCAGTATTTT
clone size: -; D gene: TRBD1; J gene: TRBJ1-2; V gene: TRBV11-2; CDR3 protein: CASSLEPTGNYGYTF; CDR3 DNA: TGTGCCAGCAGCTTAGAGCCGACAGGGAACTATGGCTACACCTTC
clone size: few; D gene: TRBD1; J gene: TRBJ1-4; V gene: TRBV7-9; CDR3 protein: CASSATGTGGRANEKLFF; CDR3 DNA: TGTGCCAGCAGCGCCACCGGGACAGGGGGCAGAGCTAATGAAAAACTGTTTTTT
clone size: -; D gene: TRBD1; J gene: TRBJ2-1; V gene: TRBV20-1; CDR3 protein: CSAGTPGQGTAGQFF; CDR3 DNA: TGCAGTGCTGGAACCCCGGGACAGGGGACCGCGGGGCAGTTCTTC
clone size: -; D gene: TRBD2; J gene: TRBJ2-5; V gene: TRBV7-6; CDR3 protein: CASSPTSAHNEQYF; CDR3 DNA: TGTGCCAGCAGCCCGACTAGCGCCCACAATGAGCAGTACTTC
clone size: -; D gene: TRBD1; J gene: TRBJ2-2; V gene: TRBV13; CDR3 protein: CASSLYGTGAIGELFF; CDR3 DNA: TGTGCCAGCAGCTTATACGGGACAGGGGCGATCGGGGAGCTGTTTTTT
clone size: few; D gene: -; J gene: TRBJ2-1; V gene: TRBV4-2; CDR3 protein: CASSQDGGVGGREQFF; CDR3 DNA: TGTGCCAGCAGCCAAGATGGGGGCGTGGGGGGGAGAGAGCAGTTCTTC
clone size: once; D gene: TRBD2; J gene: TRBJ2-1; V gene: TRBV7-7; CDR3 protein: CASSPGAGGNEQFF; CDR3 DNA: TGTGCTAGCAGCCCTGGAGCGGGAGGTAATGAGCAGTTCTTC
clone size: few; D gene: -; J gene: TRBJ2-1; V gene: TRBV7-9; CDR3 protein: CASSFTGWSEQFF; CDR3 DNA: TGTGCCAGCAGCTTCACGGGGTGGAGTGAGCAGTTCTTC
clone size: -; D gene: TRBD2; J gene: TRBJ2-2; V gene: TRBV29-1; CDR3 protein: CGVERGSNTGELFF; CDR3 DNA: TGCGGCGTTGAGCGGGGGTCAAACACCGGGGAGCTGTTTTTT
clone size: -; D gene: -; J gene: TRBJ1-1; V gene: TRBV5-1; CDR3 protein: CASSSGTYTEAFF; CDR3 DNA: TGCGCCAGCAGCTCTGGGACTTACACTGAAGCTTTCTTT
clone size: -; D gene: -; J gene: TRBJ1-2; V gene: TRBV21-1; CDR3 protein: CASSNRGYYGYTF; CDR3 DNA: TGTGCCAGCAGCAACAGGGGCTACTATGGCTACACCTTC
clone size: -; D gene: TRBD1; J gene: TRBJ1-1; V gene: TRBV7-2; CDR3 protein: CASSPDRTGVNTEAFF; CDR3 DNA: TGTGCCAGCAGCCCCGACCGGACAGGCGTTAACACTGAAGCTTTCTTT
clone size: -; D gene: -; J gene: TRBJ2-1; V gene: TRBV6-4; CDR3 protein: CASSRDLPDEQFF; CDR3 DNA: TGTGCCAGCAGCCGGGACCTTCCCGATGAGCAGTTCTTC
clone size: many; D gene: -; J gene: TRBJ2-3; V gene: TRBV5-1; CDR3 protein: CASSKATGSDTQYF; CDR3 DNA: TGCGCCAGCTCTAAGGCCACAGGGTCAGATACGCAGTATTTT
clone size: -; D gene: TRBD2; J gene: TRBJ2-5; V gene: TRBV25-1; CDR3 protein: CASRGGGQETQYF; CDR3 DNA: TGTGCCAGCAGGGGGGGGGGACAAGAGACCCAGTACTTC
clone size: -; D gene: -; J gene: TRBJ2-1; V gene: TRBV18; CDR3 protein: CASSPLVRDNEQFF; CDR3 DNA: TGTGCCAGCTCACCACTTGTAAGAGACAATGAGCAGTTCTTC
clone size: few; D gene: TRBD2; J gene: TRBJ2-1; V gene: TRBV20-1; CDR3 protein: CSAEKSSGRAREQFF; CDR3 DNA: TGCAGTGCTGAGAAGTCTAGCGGGAGGGCCCGTGAGCAGTTCTTC
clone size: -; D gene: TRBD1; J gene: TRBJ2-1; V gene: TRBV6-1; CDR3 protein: CASSEAWTGSFNEQFF; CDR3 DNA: TGTGCCAGCAGTGAAGCGTGGACAGGGTCCTTCAATGAGCAGTTCTTC
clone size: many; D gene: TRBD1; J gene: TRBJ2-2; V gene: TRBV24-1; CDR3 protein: CATLGQGGTGELFF; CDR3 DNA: TGTGCCACCCTCGGACAGGGCGGCACCGGGGAGCTGTTTTTT
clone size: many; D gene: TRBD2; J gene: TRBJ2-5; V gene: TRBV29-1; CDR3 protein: CSVVGGSRRETQYF; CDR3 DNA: TGCAGCGTCGTGGGAGGGTCCCGGCGAGAGACCCAGTACTTC
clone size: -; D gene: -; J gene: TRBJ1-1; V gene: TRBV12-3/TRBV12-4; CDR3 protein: CASSVRMNTEAFF; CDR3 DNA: TGTGCCAGCAGTGTTAGGATGAACACTGAAGCTTTCTTT
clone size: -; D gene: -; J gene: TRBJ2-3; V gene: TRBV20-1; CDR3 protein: CSAGDCAVGTDTQYF; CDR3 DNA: TGCAGTGCTGGAGACTGCGCGGTTGGCACAGATACGCAGTATTTT
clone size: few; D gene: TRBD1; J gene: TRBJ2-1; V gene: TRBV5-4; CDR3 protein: CASSLQRQGYEQFF; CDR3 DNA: TGTGCCAGCAGCTTGCAGAGACAGGGGTACGAGCAGTTCTTC
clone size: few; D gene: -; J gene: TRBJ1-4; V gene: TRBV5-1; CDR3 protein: CASSLGGQPNEKLFF; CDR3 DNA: TGCGCCAGCAGCTTGGGTGGACAGCCTAATGAAAAACTGTTTTTT
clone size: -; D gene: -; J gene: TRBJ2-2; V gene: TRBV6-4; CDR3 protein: CASKLVHSNTGELFF; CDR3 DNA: TGTGCCAGCAAGCTAGTCCATTCGAACACCGGGGAGCTGTTTTTT
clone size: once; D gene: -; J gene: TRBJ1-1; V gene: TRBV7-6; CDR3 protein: CASSYQGENTEAFF; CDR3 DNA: TGTGCCAGCAGCTATCAAGGGGAGAACACTGAAGCTTTCTTT
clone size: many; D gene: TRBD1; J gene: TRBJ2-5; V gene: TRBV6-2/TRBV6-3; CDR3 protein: CASTSQGEETQYF; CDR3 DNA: TGTGCCAGCACCTCCCAGGGGGAAGAGACCCAGTACTTC
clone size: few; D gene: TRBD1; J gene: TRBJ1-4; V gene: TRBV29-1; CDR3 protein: CSVADRGKGEKLFF; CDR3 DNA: TGCAGCGTCGCGGACAGGGGAAAGGGTGAAAAACTGTTTTTT
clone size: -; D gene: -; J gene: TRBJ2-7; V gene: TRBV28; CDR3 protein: CASTLSRGFYEQYF; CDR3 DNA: TGTGCCAGCACCTTGAGCAGGGGATTCTACGAGCAGTACTTC
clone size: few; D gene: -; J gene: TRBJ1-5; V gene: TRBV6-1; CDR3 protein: CASSEKNGDPQHF; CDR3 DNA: TGTGCCAGCAGTGAAAAAAACGGAGATCCCCAGCATTTT
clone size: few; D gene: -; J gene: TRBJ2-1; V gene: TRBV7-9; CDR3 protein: CASSPAGWGEQFF; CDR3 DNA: TGTGCCAGCAGCCCAGCGGGTTGGGGTGAGCAGTTCTTC
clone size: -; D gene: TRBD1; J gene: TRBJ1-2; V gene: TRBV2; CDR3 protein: CASRGDSYGYTF; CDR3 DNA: TGTGCCAGCAGAGGGGACAGTTATGGCTACACCTTC
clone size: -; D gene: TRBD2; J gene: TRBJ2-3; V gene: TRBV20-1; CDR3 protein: CSAQASGGNTDTQYF; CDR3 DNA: TGCAGTGCTCAAGCTAGCGGGGGAAACACAGATACGCAGTATTTT
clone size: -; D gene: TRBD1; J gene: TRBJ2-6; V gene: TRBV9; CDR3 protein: CASSGVPGQGGSGANVLTF; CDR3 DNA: TGTGCCAGCAGCGGAGTGCCGGGACAGGGTGGGTCTGGGGCCAACGTCCTGACTTTC
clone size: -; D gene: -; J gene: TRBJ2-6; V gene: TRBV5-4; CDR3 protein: CASSFRTSGANVLTF; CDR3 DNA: TGTGCCAGCAGCTTTAGAACCTCTGGGGCCAACGTCCTGACTTTC
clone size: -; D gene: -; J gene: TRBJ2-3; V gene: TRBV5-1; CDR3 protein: CASSTRGITDTQYF; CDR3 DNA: TGCGCCAGCAGCACGCGGGGTATAACAGATACGCAGTATTTT